This T cell receptor beta chain was identified in a study of blood T cell repertoires in COVID-19 (dated by TCRdb to the early 2020s). For the study in its entirety: Samples covering the acute and convalescent phases of COVID-19 were provided by collaborators in the United States, Italy and Spain. Samples came from the ongoing ImmuneRACE study (first 160 participants) plus 1,254 subjects from 6 global collaborators. The repertoires were made available in a free public database intended to serve as a resource for research on the immune response to SARS-CoV-2. Where available, HLA class I and class II types were obtained from metadata supplied by the sample provider rather than from assay-based typing. The sample metadata nearly always contained a de-identified subject ID, COVID-19 status, age in years and sex. The prospective study material was composed of cDNA or gDNA derived from T cells, B-cell-depleted T cells, or PBMCs. Subjects who had been exposed to COVID-19, were actively infected with it, or had recovered from it provided the deeply sampled blood TCRbeta repertoires that made up the dataset.

Broad study findings and their caveats: Clinical and demographic metadata were provided uncurated, with the amount varying by source and participant.

This clone was counted between two and nine times. Its antigen is unknown. Per-nucleotide qualities are absent, and no much larger clonotype sits a single base away. Inclusive of the bounding cysteine and phenylalanine, the CDR3 is 17 residues long. Left in the record is the CDR3 DNA by itself, 51 bases read in frame from the first base. Compared with germline, V lacks 0 bases and J lacks 0 bases; bases without a gene match: 1. According to the germline V gene, CDR1 reads MNHNS and CDR2 reads SASEGT. Participants in the prospective study were enrolled through a virtual design, were aged roughly 18 to 95 years, and lived in some 24 United States geographic areas. Cohort assignment in the prospective study relied on participant-reported clinical history from a screening survey and a study questionnaire. Recovered participants in ImmuneRACE Cohort 3 were defined as having two consecutive negative NP/OP PCR tests, clearance from a healthcare professional, or resolution of symptoms. Each participant in the prospective study had whole blood, serum and a nasopharyngeal or oropharyngeal swab collected by mobile phlebotomists. Participants in the prospective study had the option to provide additional blood draws and questionnaires over a roughly 2-month period. Before DNA extraction, blood samples from the prospective study were shipped at room temperature or frozen.

TCRbeta CDR3 regions were amplified from genomic DNA using the immunoSEQ Assay, a bias-controlled multiplex PCR. Processing in the source paper ran as follows. Within the assay, amplification of reference gene primers was used to estimate how many nucleated cells each sample contained. Sequence reads were collapsed and filtered to measure the absolute abundance of every unique TCRbeta CDR3 rearrangement. For each sample, productive Simpson clonality was calculated as the square root of Simpson's diversity index across productive rearrangements. This is the immuneACCESS table as TCRdb keeps it, with only in-frame sequences that have V and J called. A part of the clones is gone; compared with another copy, unresolved V genes explain less than half, and the rest is unexplained. The V and J calls and the clone size are those of that table, but D and trimming were determined from the DNA. The sample contains 150,000 to 200,000 clones, roughly 80% of them found a single time. The biggest ten clones account for about 18% of the sample.

The source material was PBMCs or T cells enriched from blood (not recorded which). The rearrangement joined TRBV6-1 to TRBJ2-1, with 11 bases in between that match TRBD2. The clonotype comes from a woman between 50 and 59 years old who had recovered from COVID-19. The nucleotides read TGTGCCAGCAGTGAAGCGGGGACTAGCGGCTCCTACAATGAGCAGTTCTTC. Its translation is CASSEAGTSGSYNEQFF.